A selection of T cell receptor beta chains follows, all from one sample in a study of blood T cell dynamics during melanoma immunotherapy. TCRdb keeps only in-frame clones here, not all; method: immunoSEQ multiplex PCR. The sample holds tens of thousands of clones, roughly 89% seen once. The specimen comprised blood, sampled from a patient treated with checkpoint blockade. These receptors all come from a human donor with melanoma. Both conserved end residues are part of each CDR3. A D gene is named only where the DNA matches it firmly. Clone size is shown for a subset of rows, as once, few, many or a class of expanded clone.

V	J	D	size	DNA	CDR3
TRBV5-1	TRBJ2-1	TRBD2	-	TGCGCCAGCAGGAAAACTAGCGGGAGCTCCTACAATGAGCAGTTCTTC	CASRKTSGSSYNEQFF
TRBV11-3	TRBJ2-4	TRBD2	-	TGTGCCAGCAGCTTGGTAGCGGGAGTCGGAAACATTCAGTACTTC	CASSLVAGVGNIQYF
TRBV7-9	TRBJ1-1	-	few	TGTGCCAGCAGCTTAGGGGAATTCACTGAAGCTTTCTTT	CASSLGEFTEAFF
TRBV11-2	TRBJ1-2	-	few	TGTGCCAGCAGCCTCAGTGAGGGATCCTATGGCTACACCTTC	CASSLSEGSYGYTF
TRBV15	TRBJ2-5	TRBD2	-	TGTGCCACCAGCAGGACTAGCGGGCGCCAAGAGACCCAGTACTTC	CATSRTSGRQETQYF
TRBV6-7	TRBJ1-4	TRBD1	-	TGTGCCAGCAGTTACGGGGACAGGGCGAATGAAAAACTGTTTTTT	CASSYGDRANEKLFF
TRBV6-5	TRBJ1-6	-	-	TGTGCCAGCAGCCGGGACCAGGGATGGAATTCACCCCTCCACTTT	CASSRDQGWNSPLHF
TRBV11-2	TRBJ1-2	-	-	TGTGCCAGCAGCTTAGAGGGAAGCTATGGCTACACCTTC	CASSLEGSYGYTF
TRBV18	TRBJ1-6	TRBD1	-	TGTGCCAGCTCACCAGGGACAGGGAATTCACCCCTCCACTTT	CASSPGTGNSPLHF
TRBV11-2	TRBJ2-7	TRBD1	-	TGTGCCAGCAGCAGGACAGGGGCCTACGAGCAGTACTTC	CASSRTGAYEQYF
TRBV19	TRBJ2-1	-	-	TGTGCCAGTAGTATACGCGGAAGTAGCGGATACAATGAGCAGTTCTTC	CASSIRGSSGYNEQFF
TRBV10-1	TRBJ2-3	-	-	TGCGCCAGCAGTGCCGGGGACGATACGCAGTATTTT	CASSAGDDTQYF
TRBV27	TRBJ2-7	-	-	TGTGCCAGCAGTTTAAGTCGATACTCCTACGAGCAGTACTTC	CASSLSRYSYEQYF
TRBV5-1	TRBJ2-7	TRBD1	-	TGCACCAGCAGCTTGGGATCGGACAGGTTAGCCTACGAGCAGTACTTC	CTSSLGSDRLAYEQYF
TRBV5-6	TRBJ1-1	-	-	TGTGCCAGCTCGGGGGCCATGAACACTGAAGCTTTCTTT	CASSGAMNTEAFF
TRBV18	TRBJ1-5	-	-	TGTGCCAGCTCTCGCGGGGACAATCAGCCCCAGCATTTT	CASSRGDNQPQHF